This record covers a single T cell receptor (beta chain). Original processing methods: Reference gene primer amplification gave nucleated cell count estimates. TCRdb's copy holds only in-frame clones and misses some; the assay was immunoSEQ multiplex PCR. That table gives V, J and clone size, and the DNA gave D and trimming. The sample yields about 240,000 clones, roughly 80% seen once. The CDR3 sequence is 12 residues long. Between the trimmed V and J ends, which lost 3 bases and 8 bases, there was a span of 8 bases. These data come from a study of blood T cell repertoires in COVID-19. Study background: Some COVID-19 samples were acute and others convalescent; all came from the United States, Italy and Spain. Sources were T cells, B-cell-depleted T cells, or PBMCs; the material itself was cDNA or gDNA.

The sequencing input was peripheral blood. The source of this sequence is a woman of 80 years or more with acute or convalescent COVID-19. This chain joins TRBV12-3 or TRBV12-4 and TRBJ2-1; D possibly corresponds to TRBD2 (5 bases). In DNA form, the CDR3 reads TGTGCCAGCAGTTTTGGAGGAGATGAGCAGTTCTTC. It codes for CASSFGGDEQFF.